The TCR beta chain described here comes from a study of blood T cell repertoires in COVID-19. CDR3 length: 16 residues. From germline, CDR1 is SGHVS and CDR2 FNYEAQ. V was clipped by 1 base and J by 2 bases, with 11 bases between them. Under the authors' procedure: Counts of nucleated cells, estimated from reference gene primer amplification, were obtained. Clones were sequenced by immunoSEQ multiplex PCR, and TCRdb holds only the in-frame ones, with some missing. From that table come the V and J calls and clone size; the DNA was used to work out D and trimming. Here the sample spans 300,000 to 400,000 clones, about nine tenths being singletons.

The V and J genes are TRBV7-6 and TRBJ1-4, with D possibly matching TRBD1 (5 bases). The source is a woman in her 30s with COVID-19, enrolled during active disease. Specimen: peripheral blood. CDR3 residues: CASSLGDRGTNEKLFF. CDR3 DNA: TGTGCCAGCAGCTTAGGGGACCGGGGGACTAATGAAAAACTGTTTTTT.